A selection of T cell receptor beta chains follows, all from one sample in a study of Ad26.COV2.S vaccination and SARS-CoV-2 variants. The table came from immunoSEQ multiplex PCR; TCRdb's copy has only in-frame clones and leaves some out. This table holds around 350,000 clones, 70% to 90% found once. The sequences come from peripheral blood, collected in a trial of Ad26.COV2.S vaccine versus placebo. The receptors shown here come from a person between 18 and 59 years old who received the Ad26.COV2.S COVID-19 vaccine or a placebo. Each CDR3 is given with its conserved first and last residue. The D gene is left open where the match is weak. Only part of the rows carry a size: once, few, many, or a class if the clone is expanded.

NA | TRBJ2-1 | NA | TRBV5-4 | CASSPGLPYNEQFF | TGTGCCAGCAGCCCGGGACTCCCTTACAATGAGCAGTTCTTC
NA | TRBJ2-1 | TRBD2 | TRBV2 | CASSAPSGGVRQFF | TGTGCCAGCAGTGCGCCTAGCGGGGGTGTTAGGCAGTTCTTC
few | TRBJ1-1 | TRBD1 | TRBV7-9 | CASSAPNRGRPEAFF | TGTGCCAGCAGCGCACCGAACAGGGGTCGGCCTGAAGCTTTCTTT
NA | TRBJ2-5 | TRBD2 | TRBV19 | CASSPRETAETQYF | TGTGCCAGTAGTCCGCGGGAGACGGCAGAGACCCAGTACTTC
NA | TRBJ2-7 | TRBD1 | TRBV11-3 | CASSNPGQPYEQYF | TGTGCCAGCAGCAACCCGGGACAGCCCTACGAGCAGTACTTC
NA | TRBJ2-7 | TRBD2 | TRBV18 | CASSTSGGAKEQYF | TGTGCCAGCTCAACTAGCGGGGGGGCCAAAGAGCAGTACTTC
NA | TRBJ2-7 | NA | TRBV14 | CASSQSFPGVGEQYF | TGTGCCAGCAGCCAAAGCTTCCCAGGGGTTGGCGAGCAGTACTTC
NA | TRBJ1-4 | NA | TRBV30 | CAWTERPTNEKLFF | TGTGCCTGGACAGAGAGGCCAACTAATGAAAAACTGTTTTTT
few | TRBJ1-3 | NA | TRBV20-1 | CSAYQGNTIYF | TGCAGTGCTTATCAGGGAAACACCATATATTTT
NA | TRBJ1-1 | NA | TRBV7-2 | CASSPRAGGNTEAFF | TGTGCCAGCAGCCCCCGGGCGGGAGGAAACACTGAAGCTTTCTTT
NA | TRBJ2-7 | TRBD2 | TRBV3-1/TRBV3-2 | CASSQGLGNSYEQYF | TGTGCCAGCAGCCAGGGACTAGGGAACTCCTACGAGCAGTACTTC
NA | TRBJ2-2 | TRBD2 | TRBV9 | CASSVGLAGVNTGELFF | TGTGCCAGCAGCGTAGGTCTAGCGGGGGTGAACACCGGGGAGCTGTTTTTT